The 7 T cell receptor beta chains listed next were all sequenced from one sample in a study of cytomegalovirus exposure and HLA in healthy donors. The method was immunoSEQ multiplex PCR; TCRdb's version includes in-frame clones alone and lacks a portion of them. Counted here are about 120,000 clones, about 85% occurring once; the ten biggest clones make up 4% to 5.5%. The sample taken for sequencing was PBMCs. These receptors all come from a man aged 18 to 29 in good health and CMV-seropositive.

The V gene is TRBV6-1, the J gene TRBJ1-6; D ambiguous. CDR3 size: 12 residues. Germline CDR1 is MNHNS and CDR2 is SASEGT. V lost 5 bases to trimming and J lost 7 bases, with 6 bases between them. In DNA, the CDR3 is TGTGCCAGCAGTAAACGGAATTCACCCCTCCACTTT. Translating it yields CASSKRNSPLHF.

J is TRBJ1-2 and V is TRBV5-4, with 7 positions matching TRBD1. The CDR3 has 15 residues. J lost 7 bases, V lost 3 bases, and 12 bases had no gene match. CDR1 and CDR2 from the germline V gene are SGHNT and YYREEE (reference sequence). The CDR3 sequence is CASSSQVTGAAGYTF. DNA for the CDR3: TGTGCCAGCAGCTCTCAAGTTACAGGGGCCGCTGGCTACACCTTC. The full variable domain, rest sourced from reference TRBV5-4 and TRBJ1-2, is ETGVTQSPTHLIKTRGQQVTLRCSSQSGHNTVSWYQQALGQGPQFIFQYYREEENGRGNFPPRFSGLQFPNYSSELNVNALELDDSALYLCASSSQVTGAAGYTFGSGTRLTVV.

CDR3 nucleotide sequence: TGTGCCAGCAGCCCGGGCCGGGGGGCACGTAATCAGCCCCAGCATTTT. Protein sequence: CASSPGRGARNQPQHF. The J gene is TRBJ1-5, the V gene TRBV11-2; D might be TRBD1 (6 bases). Germline-derived CDR1 and CDR2 are SGHAT and FQNNGV. The CDR3 has 16 residues. The V end lost 5 bases, the J end lost 4 bases, and 18 bases lay between the germline ends.

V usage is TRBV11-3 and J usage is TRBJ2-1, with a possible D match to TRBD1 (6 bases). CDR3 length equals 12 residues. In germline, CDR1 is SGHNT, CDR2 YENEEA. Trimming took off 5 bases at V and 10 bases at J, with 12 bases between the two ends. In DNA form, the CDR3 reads TGTGCCAGCAGCCGAACAGGGATGGAGCAGTTCTTC. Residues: CASSRTGMEQFF.

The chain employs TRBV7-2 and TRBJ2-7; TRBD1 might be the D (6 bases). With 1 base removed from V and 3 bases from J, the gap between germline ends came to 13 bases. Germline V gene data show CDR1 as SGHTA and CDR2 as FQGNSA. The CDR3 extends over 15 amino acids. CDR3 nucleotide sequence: TGTGCCAGCAGCTTAGTAGGGGGAGTCGACTACGAGCAGTACTTC. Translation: CASSLVGGVDYEQYF. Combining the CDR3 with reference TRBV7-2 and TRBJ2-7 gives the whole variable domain GAGVSQSPSNKVTEKGKDVELRCDPISGHTALYWYRQSLGQGLEFLIYFQGNSAPDKSGLPSDRFSAERTGGSVSTLTIQRTQQEDSAVYLCASSLVGGVDYEQYFGPGTRLTVT.

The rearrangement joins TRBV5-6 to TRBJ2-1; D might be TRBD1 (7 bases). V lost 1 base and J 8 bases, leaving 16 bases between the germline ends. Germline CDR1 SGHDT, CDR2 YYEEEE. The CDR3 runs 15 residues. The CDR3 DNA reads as TGTGCCAGCAGCTTGACGCAGGGGGGTTACGATGAGCAGTTCTTC. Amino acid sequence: CASSLTQGGYDEQFF.

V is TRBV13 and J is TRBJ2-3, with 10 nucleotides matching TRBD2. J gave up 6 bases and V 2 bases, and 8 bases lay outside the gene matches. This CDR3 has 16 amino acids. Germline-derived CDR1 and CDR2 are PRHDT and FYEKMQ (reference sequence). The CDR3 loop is CASSLKRGGILDTQYF. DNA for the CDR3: TGTGCCAGCAGCTTAAAGCGGGGGGGGATTCTCGATACGCAGTATTTT.